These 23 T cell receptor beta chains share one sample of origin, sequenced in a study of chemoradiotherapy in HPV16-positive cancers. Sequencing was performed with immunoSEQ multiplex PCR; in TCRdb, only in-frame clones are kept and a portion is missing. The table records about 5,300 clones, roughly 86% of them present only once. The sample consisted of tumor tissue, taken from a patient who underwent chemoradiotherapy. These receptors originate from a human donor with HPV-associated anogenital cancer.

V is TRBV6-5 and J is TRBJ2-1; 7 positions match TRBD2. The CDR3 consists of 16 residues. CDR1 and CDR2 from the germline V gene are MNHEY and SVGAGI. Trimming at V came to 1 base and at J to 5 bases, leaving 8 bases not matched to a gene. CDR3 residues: CASSYWAGVKDNEQFF. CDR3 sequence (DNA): TGTGCCAGCAGTTACTGGGCGGGGGTAAAAGACAATGAGCAGTTCTTC.

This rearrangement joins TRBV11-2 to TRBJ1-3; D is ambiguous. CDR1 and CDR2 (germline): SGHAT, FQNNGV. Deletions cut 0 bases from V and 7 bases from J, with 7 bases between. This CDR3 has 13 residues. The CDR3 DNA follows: TGTGCCAGCAGCTTAGAGGAACTGAACACCATATATTTT. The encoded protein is CASSLEELNTIYF.

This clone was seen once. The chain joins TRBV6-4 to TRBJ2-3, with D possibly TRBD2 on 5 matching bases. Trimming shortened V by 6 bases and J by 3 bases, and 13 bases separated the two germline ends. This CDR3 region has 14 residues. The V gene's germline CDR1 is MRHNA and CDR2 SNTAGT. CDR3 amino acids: CASSTTGGTDTQYF. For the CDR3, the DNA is TGTGCCAGCAGCACTACTGGCGGGACAGATACGCAGTATTTT.

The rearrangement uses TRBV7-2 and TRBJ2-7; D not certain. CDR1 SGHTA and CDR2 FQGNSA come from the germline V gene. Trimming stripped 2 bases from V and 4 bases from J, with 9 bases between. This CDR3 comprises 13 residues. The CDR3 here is CASSLSAQYEQYF. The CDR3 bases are TGTGCCAGCAGCTTATCCGCGCAGTACGAGCAGTACTTC. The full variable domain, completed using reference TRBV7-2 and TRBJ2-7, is GAGVSQSPSNKVTEKGKDVELRCDPISGHTALYWYRQSLGQGLEFLIYFQGNSAPDKSGLPSDRFSAERTGGSVSTLTIQRTQQEDSAVYLCASSLSAQYEQYFGPGTRLTVT.

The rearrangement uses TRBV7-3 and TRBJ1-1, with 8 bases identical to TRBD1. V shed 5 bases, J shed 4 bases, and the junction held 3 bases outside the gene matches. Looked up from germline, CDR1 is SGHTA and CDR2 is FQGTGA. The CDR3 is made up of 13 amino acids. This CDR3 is CASSETGGTEAFF. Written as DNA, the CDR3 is TGTGCCAGCAGCGAAACAGGGGGCACTGAAGCTTTCTTT.

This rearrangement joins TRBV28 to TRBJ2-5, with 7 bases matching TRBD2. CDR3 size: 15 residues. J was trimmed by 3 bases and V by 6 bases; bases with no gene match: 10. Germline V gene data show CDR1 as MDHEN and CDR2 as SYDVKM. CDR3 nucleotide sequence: TGTGCCAGCAGAGCCGCCGGGGAGGGGAAAGAGACCCAGTACTTC. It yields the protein CASRAAGEGKETQYF.

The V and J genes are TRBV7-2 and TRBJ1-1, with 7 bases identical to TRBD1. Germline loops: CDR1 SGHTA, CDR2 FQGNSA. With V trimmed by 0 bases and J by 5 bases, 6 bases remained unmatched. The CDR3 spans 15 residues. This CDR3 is CASSLAPRGRTEAFF. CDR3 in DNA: TGTGCCAGCAGCTTAGCGCCAAGGGGGCGGACTGAAGCTTTCTTT. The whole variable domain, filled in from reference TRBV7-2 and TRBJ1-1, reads GAGVSQSPSNKVTEKGKDVELRCDPISGHTALYWYRQSLGQGLEFLIYFQGNSAPDKSGLPSDRFSAERTGGSVSTLTIQRTQQEDSAVYLCASSLAPRGRTEAFFGQGTRLTVV.

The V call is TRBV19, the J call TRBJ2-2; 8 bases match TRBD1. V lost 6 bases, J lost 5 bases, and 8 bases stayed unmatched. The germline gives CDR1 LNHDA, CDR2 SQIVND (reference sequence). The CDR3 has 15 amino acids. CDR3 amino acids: CASRTGTGHTGELFF. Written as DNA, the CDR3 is TGTGCCAGTAGAACCGGGACAGGACATACCGGGGAGCTGTTTTTT.

The CDR3 nucleotides are TGTGCCAGTAGTATGGGGACTAGCGGGAGAGGTGAGACCCAGTACTTC. Encoded protein: CASSMGTSGRGETQYF. V usage is TRBV19 and J usage is TRBJ2-5; 14 bases line up with TRBD2. Germline assignment: CDR1 LNHDA and CDR2 SQIVND (reference sequence). With 3 bases clipped from V and 5 bases from J, the junction kept 5 bases outside the gene matches. This CDR3 has 16 amino acids.

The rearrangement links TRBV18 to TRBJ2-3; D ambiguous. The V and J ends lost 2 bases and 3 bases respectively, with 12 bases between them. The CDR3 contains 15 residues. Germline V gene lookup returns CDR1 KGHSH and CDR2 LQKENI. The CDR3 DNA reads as TGTGCCAGCTCACCATCGACTCTGGGAACAGATACGCAGTATTTT. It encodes CASSPSTLGTDTQYF.

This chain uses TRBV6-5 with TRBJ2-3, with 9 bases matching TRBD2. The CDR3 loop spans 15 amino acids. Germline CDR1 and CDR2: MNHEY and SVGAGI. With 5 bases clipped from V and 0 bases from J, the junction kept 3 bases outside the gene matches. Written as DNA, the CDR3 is TGTGCCAGCAGTCCGCGGGGGGGTAGCACAGATACGCAGTATTTT. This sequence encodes CASSPRGGSTDTQYF.

CDR3 in DNA: TGTGCCAGAACCGGGACAGATAACACCGGGGAGCTGTTTTTT. This encodes CARTGTDNTGELFF. The genes are TRBV7-2 and TRBJ2-2; 7 nucleotides align to TRBD1. CDR3 size: 14 residues. V was clipped by 9 bases and J by 2 bases; unmatched bases: 6. Germline CDR1 is SGHTA and CDR2 is FQGNSA.

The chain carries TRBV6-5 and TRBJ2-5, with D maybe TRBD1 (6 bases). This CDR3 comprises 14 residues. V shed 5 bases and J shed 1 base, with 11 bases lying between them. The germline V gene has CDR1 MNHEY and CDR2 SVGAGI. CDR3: CASSARGSQETQYF. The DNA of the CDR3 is TGTGCCAGCAGTGCCAGGGGATCCCAAGAGACCCAGTACTTC.

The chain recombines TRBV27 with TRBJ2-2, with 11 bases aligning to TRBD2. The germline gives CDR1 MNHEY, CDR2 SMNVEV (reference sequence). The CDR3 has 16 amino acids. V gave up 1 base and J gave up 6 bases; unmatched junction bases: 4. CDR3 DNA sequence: TGTGCCAGCAGTTTATTAGCGGGGGGGCGTCCCGGGGAGCTGTTTTTT. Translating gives CASSLLAGGRPGELFF.

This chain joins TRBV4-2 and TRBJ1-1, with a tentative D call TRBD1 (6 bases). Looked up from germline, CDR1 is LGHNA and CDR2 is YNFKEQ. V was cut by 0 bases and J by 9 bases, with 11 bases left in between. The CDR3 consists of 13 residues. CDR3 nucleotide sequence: TGTGCCAGCAGCCAAGAGAACCAGGGGCAAGCTTTCTTT. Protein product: CASSQENQGQAFF.

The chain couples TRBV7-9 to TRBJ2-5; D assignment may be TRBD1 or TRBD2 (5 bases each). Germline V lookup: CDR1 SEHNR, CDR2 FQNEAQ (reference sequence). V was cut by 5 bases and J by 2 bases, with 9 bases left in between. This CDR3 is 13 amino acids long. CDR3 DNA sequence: TGTGCCAGCAGCCGGGGACCGCAAGAGACCCAGTACTTC. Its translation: CASSRGPQETQYF.

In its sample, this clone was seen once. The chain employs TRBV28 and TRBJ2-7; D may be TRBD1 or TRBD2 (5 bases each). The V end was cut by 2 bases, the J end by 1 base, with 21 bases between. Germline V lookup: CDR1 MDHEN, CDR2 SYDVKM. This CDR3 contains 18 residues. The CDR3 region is CASSLVGMGRPVSYEQYF. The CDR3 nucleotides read TGTGCCAGCAGTTTAGTCGGCATGGGACGGCCCGTTTCCTACGAGCAGTACTTC.

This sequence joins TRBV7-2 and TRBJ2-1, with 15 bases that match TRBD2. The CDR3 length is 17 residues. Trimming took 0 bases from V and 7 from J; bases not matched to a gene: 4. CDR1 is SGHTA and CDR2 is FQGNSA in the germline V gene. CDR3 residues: CASSLAPGLAGGNEQFF. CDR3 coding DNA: TGTGCCAGCAGCTTAGCGCCTGGACTAGCGGGAGGGAATGAGCAGTTCTTC. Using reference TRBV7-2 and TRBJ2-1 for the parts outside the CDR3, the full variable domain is GAGVSQSPSNKVTEKGKDVELRCDPISGHTALYWYRQSLGQGLEFLIYFQGNSAPDKSGLPSDRFSAERTGGSVSTLTIQRTQQEDSAVYLCASSLAPGLAGGNEQFFGPGTRLTVL.

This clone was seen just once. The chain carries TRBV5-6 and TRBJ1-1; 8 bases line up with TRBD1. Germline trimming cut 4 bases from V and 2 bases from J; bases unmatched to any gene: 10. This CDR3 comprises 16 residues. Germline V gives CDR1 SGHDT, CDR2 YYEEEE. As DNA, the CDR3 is TGTGCCAGCAGCACCCGGGACAGGTCTTTCAACACTGAAGCTTTCTTT. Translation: CASSTRDRSFNTEAFF.

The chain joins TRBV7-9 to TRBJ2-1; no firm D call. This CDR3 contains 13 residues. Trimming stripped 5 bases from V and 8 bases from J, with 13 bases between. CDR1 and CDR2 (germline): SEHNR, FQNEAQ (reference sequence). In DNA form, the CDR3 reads TGTGCCAGCAGCCCCTCGTCTCGTCATGAGCAGTTCTTC. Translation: CASSPSSRHEQFF.

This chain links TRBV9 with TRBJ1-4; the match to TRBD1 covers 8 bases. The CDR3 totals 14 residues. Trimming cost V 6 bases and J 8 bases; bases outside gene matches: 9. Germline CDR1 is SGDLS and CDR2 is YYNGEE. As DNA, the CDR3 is TGTGCCAGCAATCAAGGGAACAGGGGGGAAAAACTGTTTTTT. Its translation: CASNQGNRGEKLFF.

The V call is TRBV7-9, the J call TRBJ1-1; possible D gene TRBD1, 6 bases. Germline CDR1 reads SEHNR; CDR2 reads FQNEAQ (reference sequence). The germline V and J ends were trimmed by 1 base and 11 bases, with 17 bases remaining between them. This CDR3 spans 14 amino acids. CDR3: CASSLVAGVLEAFF. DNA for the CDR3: TGTGCCAGCAGCTTAGTGGCAGGGGTTTTGGAGGCTTTCTTT.

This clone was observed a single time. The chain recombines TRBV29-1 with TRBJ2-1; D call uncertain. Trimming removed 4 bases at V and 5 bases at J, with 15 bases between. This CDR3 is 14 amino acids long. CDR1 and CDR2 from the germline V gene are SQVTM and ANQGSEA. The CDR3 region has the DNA TGCAGCGTTGTAGGCCGGCCCCTCCACAATGAGCAGTTCTTC. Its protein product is CSVVGRPLHNEQFF.